This note documents a single TCR beta chain sequence. Its antigen is unidentified. The data stem from a study of blood T cells in healthy people across ages. Study observations and caveats: Fewer expanded clones and more diversity marked long-lived versus aged donors.

A second PCR of 7 to 11 cycles used a sample-barcoded 5' primer and a J-beta primer mix. TCRdb independently ran MiXCR on the 5' RACE reads; one entry per CDR3 protein. The table lists about 1.5 million distinct CDR3 sequences, about 42% of them singletons. Per the germline V gene, CDR1 is SQVTM and CDR2 is ANQGSEA. This CDR3 region has 13 residues. With 5 bases removed from V and 2 bases from J, the gap between germline ends came to 11 bases. The specimen was blood. This TCR was recovered from a woman aged 18-29 years in good health. The chain is built from TRBV29-1 and TRBJ2-3; maybe TRBD2 (5 bases). CDR3 in amino acids: CSVTGLSTDTQYF. The CDR3 DNA reads as TGCAGCGTTACCGGACTTTCCACAGATACGCAGTATTTT.